This passage covers 31 T cell receptor beta chains from one sample sequenced in a study of T-cell reconstitution after alpha-beta-depleted transplantation in children. Preparation of the TCRbeta library used unique molecular identifiers. TCRdb fed the PCR reads into MiXCR, producing one record per CDR3 protein. The data show fewer than 250,000 distinct CDR3 sequences, about a sixth seen once. The specimen was PBMCs, mostly from graft donor cells, collected 360 days after TCRalphabeta/CD19-depleted stem cell transplant. The receptor source for this set is a male patient between 2 and 10 years old who had a stem cell transplant for acute lymphoblastic leukemia, so the T cells may come from the graft donor.

The rearrangement links TRBV20-1 to TRBJ1-6, with TRBD1 identical over 12 bases. Trimming removed 5 bases from V and 10 bases from J; junction bases left unmatched: 6. There are 14 residues in the CDR3. Germline assignment: CDR1 DFQATT and CDR2 SNEGSKA (reference sequence). The CDR3: CSAPGTGGKSPLHF. As DNA, the CDR3 is TGCAGTGCTCCGGGGACAGGGGGCAAATCACCCCTCCACTTT.

This clonotype was observed many times. This chain links TRBV27 with TRBJ2-7; 8 bases fit TRBD1. Germline V gives CDR1 MNHEY, CDR2 SMNVEV (reference sequence). V was pared by 4 bases and J by 6 bases, with 8 bases of the junction left unmatched. There are 14 residues in the CDR3. For the CDR3, the DNA is TGTGCCAGCAGTTCCTTCGGACAGGGAGGCGAGCAGTACTTC. It translates to CASSSFGQGGEQYF.

The V and J genes are TRBV18 and TRBJ2-3; no reliable D call. Germline CDR1 KGHSH, CDR2 LQKENI. CDR3 size: 14 residues. The V end was cut by 3 bases, the J end by 4 bases, with 11 bases between. The CDR3 DNA reads as TGTGCCAGCTCACCGCCTTCCGACTCAGATACGCAGTATTTT. This gives the protein CASSPPSDSDTQYF.

This clonotype has just a few counts. The chain joins TRBV3-1 to TRBJ2-1; D remains ambiguous. CDR1 LGHDT and CDR2 YNNKEL come from the germline V gene (reference sequence). This CDR3 spans 13 amino acids. V lost 0 bases and J 9 bases, leaving 9 bases between the germline ends. In DNA, the CDR3 is TGTGCCAGCAGCCAAGACTGGATGAGTGAGCAGTTCTTC. This gives the protein CASSQDWMSEQFF.

This rearrangement joins TRBV12-3 or TRBV12-4 to TRBJ2-3, with D tentatively TRBD1 (6 bases). Trimming cost V 5 bases and J 0 bases, with 18 bases left between them. CDR3 size: 17 residues. The CDR3 is CASSPPKQGTSTDTQYF. The DNA for the CDR3 is TGTGCCAGCAGTCCCCCGAAACAGGGAACTAGCACAGATACGCAGTATTTT.

In its sample, this clonotype was seen a few times. This chain links TRBV6-1 with TRBJ2-5; 7 bases match TRBD1. The junction had 3 bases not matched to a gene; V was cut back by 5 bases and J by 3 bases. There are 13 residues in the CDR3. Germline V gene sequence: CDR1 MNHNS, CDR2 SASEGT. In nucleotides, the CDR3 is TGTGCCAGCAGTCGGACAGGAGAAGAGACCCAGTACTTC. The encoded protein is CASSRTGEETQYF.

This clonotype was recorded many times. The chain combines TRBV12-3 or TRBV12-4 with TRBJ1-1, with 7 bases aligning to TRBD1. With V trimmed by 4 bases and J by 5 bases, 7 bases remained unmatched. The CDR3 is made up of 14 amino acids. As DNA, the CDR3 is TGTGCCAGCAGTTCGACAGGGTCGAGGACTGAAGCTTTCTTT. It codes for CASSSTGSRTEAFF.

The chain couples TRBV19 to TRBJ2-5; 10 nucleotides agree with TRBD2. This CDR3 contains 17 residues. Germline CDR1 LNHDA, CDR2 SQIVND (reference sequence). The junction had 10 bases not matched to a gene; V was cut back by 4 bases and J by 2 bases. The chain's CDR3 is CASSTRGPSGRQETQYF. The CDR3 DNA is TGTGCCAGTAGTACCCGGGGGCCTAGCGGGAGACAAGAGACCCAGTACTTC.

There are a few counts of this clonotype. The chain is built from TRBV20-1 and TRBJ1-1; 7 nucleotides agree with TRBD1. V was clipped by 6 bases and J by 1 base; unmatched bases: 11. CDR1 and CDR2 (germline): DFQATT, SNEGSKA (reference sequence). The CDR3 runs 15 residues. This CDR3 reads CSAVGRAGGNTEAFF. CDR3 nucleotide sequence: TGCAGTGCAGTCGGTCGGGCAGGGGGGAACACTGAAGCTTTCTTT.

There are many counts of this clonotype. The chain recombines TRBV29-1 with TRBJ2-5; D remains ambiguous. This CDR3 comprises 12 residues. Germline CDR1 SQVTM, CDR2 ANQGSEA. The V and J ends lost 2 bases and 5 bases respectively, with 9 bases between them. CDR3 loop: CSVERRVETQYF. CDR3 coding DNA: TGCAGCGTTGAACGGCGCGTGGAGACCCAGTACTTC.

Ten or more counts support this clonotype. The rearrangement joins TRBV18 to TRBJ1-1; perhaps TRBD1 as D (5 bases). The V end lost 3 bases, the J end lost 1 base, and 18 bases lay between the germline ends. The length of the CDR3 is 17 residues. CDR1 KGHSH and CDR2 LQKENI come from the germline V gene. CDR3 region: CASSPRSFSQGNTEAFF. The CDR3 DNA reads as TGTGCCAGCTCACCGCGTAGCTTCTCCCAGGGGAACACTGAAGCTTTCTTT.

The V gene is TRBV12-3 or TRBV12-4, the J gene TRBJ1-1, with D perhaps TRBD1 (5 bases). The CDR3 spans 12 residues. Deletions cut 7 bases from V and 6 bases from J, with 12 bases between. CDR3 loop: CASTTGGAEAFF. The CDR3 nucleotides are TGTGCCAGCACCACTGGGGGGGCTGAAGCTTTCTTT.

This clonotype was seen more than once but under ten times. The V call is TRBV20-1, the J call TRBJ2-3; D is possibly TRBD1 (6 bases). Trimming pared 5 bases from V and 3 bases from J, leaving 24 bases between. There are 17 residues in the CDR3. Germline V CDR1 and CDR2: DFQATT, SNEGSKA (reference sequence). As DNA, the CDR3 is TGCAGTGCTTTAGATCCTCTGAGGGGGAGTAGTACAGATACGCAGTATTTT. This sequence encodes CSALDPLRGSSTDTQYF.

The chain joins TRBV29-1 to TRBJ2-5, with TRBD2 matching 9 bases. Germline V CDR1 and CDR2: SQVTM, ANQGSEA. The CDR3 sequence is 13 residues long. V trimming: 7 bases; J trimming: 5 bases; junction bases outside the gene matches: 8. The CDR3 here is CSAESGGTETQYF. The DNA for the CDR3 is TGCAGCGCCGAGAGCGGGGGGACGGAGACCCAGTACTTC.

This clonotype was seen more than once but under ten times. V usage is TRBV7-8 and J usage is TRBJ1-2; 8 bases align to TRBD1. CDR3 length: 16 amino acids. The junction had 10 bases not matched to a gene; V was cut back by 5 bases and J by 2 bases. Germline-derived CDR1 and CDR2 are SGHVS and FQNEAQ. CDR3 DNA sequence: TGTGCCAGCAGCCCCTGGGCGGGACAGGAGAACTATGGCTACACCTTC. Its translation is CASSPWAGQENYGYTF.

This clonotype has a handful of counts. V usage is TRBV4-3 and J usage is TRBJ1-1, with no clear D. This CDR3 is 14 amino acids long. Germline assignment: CDR1 LGHNA and CDR2 YSLEER. V lost 4 bases, J lost 11 bases, and 20 bases lay in between. CDR3 in amino acids: CASSREGWLERAFF. CDR3 DNA: TGCGCCAGCAGCCGTGAAGGGTGGCTGGAACGGGCTTTCTTT.

This clonotype occurred a few times. The gene calls are TRBV4-2 and TRBJ2-6, with D unclear. V was cut by 0 bases and J by 8 bases, with 8 bases left in between. This CDR3 is 14 amino acids long. Germline lookup yields CDR1 LGHNA and CDR2 YNFKEQ. The CDR3, as DNA: TGTGCCAGCAGCCAAGATGGAAGTACCAACGTCCTGACTTTC. Amino acids: CASSQDGSTNVLTF.

This chain joins TRBV10-3 and TRBJ2-1; D remains unclear. The germline CDR1 and CDR2 sequences are ENHRY and SYGVKD. The CDR3 sequence is 12 residues long. V was shortened by 9 bases and J by 2 bases, with 8 bases between the two germline ends. The CDR3 DNA follows: TGTGCCATTGGCGACCCCTACAATGAGCAGTTCTTC. Translated: CAIGDPYNEQFF.

This CDR3 reads CASSLTGVWPWPANTGELFF. For the CDR3, the DNA is TGCGCCAGCAGCCTAACAGGGGTTTGGCCCTGGCCCGCGAACACCGGGGAGCTGTTTTTT. The chain joins TRBV5-1 to TRBJ2-2, with 7 bases that match TRBD1. The germline V gene encodes CDR1 SGHRS and CDR2 YFSETQ. This CDR3 region has 20 residues. J was trimmed by 0 bases and V by 4 bases; bases with no gene match: 18. The complete variable domain, with remaining parts taken from reference TRBV5-1 and TRBJ2-2, reads KAGVTQTPRYLIKTRGQQVTLSCSPISGHRSVSWYQQTPGQGLQFLFEYFSETQRNKGNFPGRFSGRQFSNSRSEMNVSTLELGDSALYLCASSLTGVWPWPANTGELFFGEGSRLTVL.

The sample holds a few counts of this clonotype. CDR3 sequence: CASSTVSLGAGTNEKLFF. CDR3 DNA: TGCGCCAGCAGCACCGTCTCCCTTGGGGCGGGTACTAATGAAAAACTGTTTTTT. This rearrangement joins TRBV5-1 to TRBJ1-4, with D perhaps matching TRBD1 (5 bases). Per germline, CDR1 SGHRS and CDR2 YFSETQ. Trimming took off 4 bases at V and 2 bases at J, with 21 bases between the two ends. This CDR3 has 18 amino acids. The full variable domain, with the rest looked up from reference TRBV5-1 and TRBJ1-4, is KAGVTQTPRYLIKTRGQQVTLSCSPISGHRSVSWYQQTPGQGLQFLFEYFSETQRNKGNFPGRFSGRQFSNSRSEMNVSTLELGDSALYLCASSTVSLGAGTNEKLFFGSGTQLSVL.

The chain uses TRBV3-1 and TRBJ2-3; maybe TRBD2 (6 bases). Between the trimmed V and J ends, which lost 4 bases and 6 bases, there was a span of 14 bases. Per the germline V gene, CDR1 is LGHDT and CDR2 is YNNKEL (reference sequence). CDR3 length equals 14 residues. The CDR3 region is CASSRDSFFDTQYF. For the CDR3, the DNA is TGTGCCAGCAGCCGGGACTCGTTCTTTGATACGCAGTATTTT.

This chain connects TRBV28 to TRBJ2-2; D might be TRBD1 or TRBD2, each matching 5 bases. The CDR3 has 13 residues. Germline V gene data show CDR1 as MDHEN and CDR2 as SYDVKM. Trimming removed 5 bases at V and 13 bases at J, with 17 bases between. DNA of the CDR3: TGTGCCAGCAGTCGATGGACTGGGACCGCGCTGTTTTTT. It encodes CASSRWTGTALFF. Full variable domain (remainder filled in from reference TRBV28 and TRBJ2-2): DVKVTQSSRYLVKRTGEKVFLECVQDMDHENMFWYRQDPGLGLRLIYFSYDVKMKEKGDIPEGYSVSREKKERFSLILESASTNQTSMYLCASSRWTGTALFFGEGSRLTVL.

This chain connects TRBV11-3 to TRBJ2-1, with 7 bases that match TRBD2. This CDR3 region has 22 residues. Losses at the gene ends were 1 base for V and 4 bases for J; bases not matched to a gene: 25. In germline, CDR1 is SGHNT, CDR2 YENEEA. CDR3 region: CASSLVLGGIGNPGMVYNEQFF. In DNA, the CDR3 is TGTGCCAGCAGCTTAGTTTTGGGAGGGATCGGGAATCCGGGCATGGTGTACAATGAGCAGTTCTTC. The entire variable domain, with the rest obtained from reference TRBV11-3 and TRBJ2-1, is as follows: EAGVVQSPRYKIIEKKQPVAFWCNPISGHNTLYWYLQNLGQGPELLIRYENEEAVDDSQLPKDRFSAERLKGVDSTLKIQPAELGDSAVYLCASSLVLGGIGNPGMVYNEQFFGPGTRLTVL.

V and J are TRBV7-3 and TRBJ2-1; D may be TRBD2 (6 bases). V lost 5 bases, J lost 2 bases, and 13 bases lay in between. Germline V lookup: CDR1 SGHTA, CDR2 FQGTGA. The CDR3 is 15 amino acids. In DNA form, the CDR3 reads TGTGCCAGCAGCCTTCGCGGGGAAACCTACAATGAGCAGTTCTTC. Its protein is CASSLRGETYNEQFF.

This chain uses TRBV5-1 with TRBJ1-2, with 7 bases identical to TRBD1. Trimming took 2 bases from V and 10 from J; bases not matched to a gene: 8. Germline CDR1 SGHRS, CDR2 YFSETQ. This CDR3 comprises 13 residues. The CDR3 DNA follows: TGCGCCAGCAGCTTCGACAGGGTTACTTTCTACACCTTC. This encodes CASSFDRVTFYTF.

The chain combines TRBV29-1 with TRBJ2-2; D might be TRBD2 (6 bases). CDR3 length: 15 amino acids. Trimming stripped 1 base from V and 4 bases from J, with 13 bases between. From germline, CDR1 is SQVTM and CDR2 ANQGSEA. CDR3 sequence reads: CSVEVGWGGTGELFF. CDR3 DNA sequence: TGCAGCGTTGAAGTAGGTTGGGGAGGCACCGGGGAGCTGTTTTTT.

The rearrangement joins TRBV29-1 to TRBJ1-1; the D is unclear. The CDR3 has 10 residues. Trimming removed 6 bases at V and 7 bases at J, with 9 bases between. Germline loops: CDR1 SQVTM, CDR2 ANQGSEA. The CDR3 is CSVGALEAFF. The CDR3 coding sequence is TGCAGCGTCGGCGCGCTTGAAGCTTTCTTT.

The V call is TRBV15, the J call TRBJ1-3; D is perhaps TRBD1 (5 bases). Trimming removed 0 bases from V and 0 bases from J, with 12 bases in between. There are 17 residues in the CDR3. Germline V gene lookup returns CDR1 LNHNV and CDR2 YYDKDF (reference sequence). CDR3 DNA sequence: TGTGCCACCAGCAGAGAATTAGGGGCACTCTCTGGAAACACCATATATTTT. Translation: CATSRELGALSGNTIYF.

This clonotype was counted a few times. The gene calls are TRBV5-5 and TRBJ2-5, with a possible D match to TRBD1 (6 bases). CDR1 is SGHKS and CDR2 is YYEKEE in the germline V gene (reference sequence). V was trimmed by 4 bases and J by 2 bases, leaving 24 bases between them. The CDR3 is made up of 18 amino acids. CDR3 residues: CASSKGPGHTTEQETQYF. CDR3 coding DNA: TGTGCCAGCAGCAAGGGGCCGGGACACACCACAGAGCAAGAGACCCAGTACTTC.

This clonotype has more than one count but fewer than ten. V is TRBV3-1 and J is TRBJ1-2; D gene uncertain. Looked up from germline, CDR1 is LGHDT and CDR2 is YNNKEL (reference sequence). The V and J ends lost 8 bases and 1 base respectively, with 11 bases between them. The CDR3 runs 13 residues. Here the CDR3 DNA reads TGTGCCAGCTCGCCAAAGGGTAACTATGGCTACACCTTC. Protein: CASSPKGNYGYTF.

Only a few counts were recorded for this clonotype. The chain is built from TRBV27 and TRBJ1-2, with a weak D call TRBD1 (5 bases). The V end was cut by 5 bases, the J end by 8 bases, with 18 bases between. CDR1 is MNHEY, CDR2 SMNVEV, per germline (reference sequence). The length of the CDR3 is 14 residues. The CDR3 protein is CASSGLGEGRGYTF. CDR3 DNA sequence: TGTGCCAGCAGTGGCCTGGGGGAGGGGCGAGGCTACACCTTC.